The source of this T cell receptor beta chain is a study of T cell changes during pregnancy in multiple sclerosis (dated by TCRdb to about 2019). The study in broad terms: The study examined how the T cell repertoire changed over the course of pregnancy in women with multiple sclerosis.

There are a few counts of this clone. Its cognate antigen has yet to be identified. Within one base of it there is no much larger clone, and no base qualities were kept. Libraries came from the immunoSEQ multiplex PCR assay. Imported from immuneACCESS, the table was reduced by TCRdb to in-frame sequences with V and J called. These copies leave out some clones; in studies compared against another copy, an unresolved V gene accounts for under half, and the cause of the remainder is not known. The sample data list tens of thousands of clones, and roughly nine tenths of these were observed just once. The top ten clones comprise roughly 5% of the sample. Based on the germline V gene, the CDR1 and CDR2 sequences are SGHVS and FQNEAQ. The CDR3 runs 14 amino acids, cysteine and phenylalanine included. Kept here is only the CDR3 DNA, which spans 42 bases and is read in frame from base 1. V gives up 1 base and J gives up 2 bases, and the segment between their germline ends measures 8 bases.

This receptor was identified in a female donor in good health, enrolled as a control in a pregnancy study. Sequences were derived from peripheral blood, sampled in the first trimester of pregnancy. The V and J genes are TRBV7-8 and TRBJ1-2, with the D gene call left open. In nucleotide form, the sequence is TGTGCCAGCAGCTTAGAAGGCGGGAACTATGGCTACACCTTC. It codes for CASSLEGGNYGYTF. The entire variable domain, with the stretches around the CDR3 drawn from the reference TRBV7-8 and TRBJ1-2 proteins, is GAGVSQSPRYKVAKRGQDVALRCDPISGHVSLFWYQQALGQGPEFLTYFQNEAQLDKSGLPSDRFFAERPEGSVSTLKIQRTQQEDSAVYLCASSLEGGNYGYTFGSGTRLTVV.